This T cell receptor (beta chain) was found in a study of blood T cell repertoires in COVID-19. The overall study: Acute and convalescent COVID-19 specimens originated in the United States, Italy and Spain. T cells, B-cell-depleted T cells, or PBMCs provided the cDNA or gDNA that served as material.

Here immunoSEQ multiplex PCR was the method, and the copy in TCRdb shows in-frame clones only, minus some. The sample lists 100,000 to 150,000 clones, roughly four fifths occurring once. The germline V gene encodes CDR1 SGHAT and CDR2 FQNNGV. The CDR3 extends over 16 amino acids. With 0 bases clipped from V and 3 bases from J, the junction kept 1 base outside the gene matches. Sequencing input: peripheral blood. This TCR came from a human donor in a cohort sampled during active COVID-19. V is TRBV11-2 and J is TRBJ2-1; 11 positions agree with TRBD2. The CDR3 DNA reads TGTGCCAGCAGCTTAGAGGGACTAGCGGTCTACAATGAGCAGTTCTTC. Protein product: CASSLEGLAVYNEQFF. Complete variable domain (other parts from reference TRBV11-2 and TRBJ2-1): EAGVAQSPRYKIIEKRQSVAFWCNPISGHATLYWYQQILGQGPKLLIQFQNNGVVDDSQLPKDRFSAERLKGVDSTLKIQPAKLEDSAVYLCASSLEGLAVYNEQFFGPGTRLTVL.